The clone carrying this T cell receptor beta chain was counted once. V was pared by 3 bases and J by 5 bases, with 5 bases of the junction left unmatched. CDR3 size: 14 residues. CDR1 is SGDLS and CDR2 is YYNGEE in the germline V gene. Repertoires were generated with immunoSEQ multiplex PCR, while TCRdb's copy carries only in-frame clones and drops some. The profile shows approximately 83,000 clones, 85% to 95% of them singletons. The data were taken from a study of control samples from healthy donors and cancer patients. This chain uses TRBV9 with TRBJ1-1; 9 nucleotides agree with TRBD1. What was sequenced was blood. The source of this sequence is a woman under 40 in good health. The CDR3 coding sequence is TGTGCCAGCAGCGAGGGACAGGGAGGGACTGAAGCTTTCTTT. It encodes CASSEGQGGTEAFF.